This is a list of T cell receptor beta chains from one sample in a study of Ad26.COV2.S vaccination and SARS-CoV-2 variants. The repertoire was sequenced with immunoSEQ multiplex PCR; TCRdb's copy has only in-frame clones and lacks some. The sample includes around 250,000 clones, approximately 89% of them seen just once. Specimen: peripheral blood, collected in a trial of Ad26.COV2.S vaccine versus placebo. The receptor source for this set is a person between 18 and 59 years old who received the Ad26.COV2.S COVID-19 vaccine or a placebo. The CDR3 runs from the conserved cysteine through the conserved F or W. A D gene is named only where the DNA matches it firmly. Rows give clone size only sometimes, using once, few, many, or a class for an expanded clone.

TRBJ2-5,NA,TRBD1,TRBV19,13,TGTGCCAGTAGTTTCCCAGGGGGAGAGACCCAGTACTTC,CASSFPGGETQYF
TRBJ2-7,NA,NA,TRBV5-1,14,TGCGCCAGCAGCTTGGATTACGGGCCTTACGAGCAGTACTTC,CASSLDYGPYEQYF
TRBJ1-5,NA,TRBD1,TRBV4-1,16,TGCGCCAGCAGCCAAGCCCCGACAGGGGGCAATCAGCCCCAGCATTTT,CASSQAPTGGNQPQHF
TRBJ1-5,NA,NA,TRBV18,15,TGTGCCAGCTCACCGGGGGCAGGGACGGGGCAGCCCCAGCATTTT,CASSPGAGTGQPQHF
TRBJ1-2,NA,NA,TRBV7-3,11,TGTGCCAGCAGCGACGGAGATGGCTACACCTTC,CASSDGDGYTF
TRBJ2-7,NA,TRBD1,TRBV29-1,14,TGCAGCGTTGAAGTACAGGGGGCCTCGTACGAGCAGTACTTC,CSVEVQGASYEQYF
TRBJ2-5,NA,NA,TRBV27,16,TGTGCCAGCAGTTCTCTTAGAGTTGGAGGGAAAGAGACCCAGTACTTC,CASSSLRVGGKETQYF
TRBJ2-2,NA,NA,TRBV4-1,16,TGCGCCAGCAGCCCCTTGAGCGGCACGAACACCGGGGAGCTGTTTTTT,CASSPLSGTNTGELFF
TRBJ2-7,NA,NA,TRBV19,13,TGTGCCAGTAGTATAAGCAGCTCCTACGAGCAGTACTTC,CASSISSSYEQYF
TRBJ2-2,NA,NA,TRBV9,13,TGTGCCAGCAGCGTAGCACAGTTCGGGGAGCTGTTTTTT,CASSVAQFGELFF
TRBJ2-7,NA,NA,TRBV7-8,13,TGTGCCAGCAGCTTAGTTAGGTCTTACGAGCAGTACTTC,CASSLVRSYEQYF
TRBJ1-2,NA,NA,TRBV12-3/TRBV12-4,13,TGTGCCAGCAGTTTAAGCCCAGACTATGGCTACACCTTC,CASSLSPDYGYTF
TRBJ2-7,NA,NA,TRBV30,15,TGTGCCTGGAGTGGAGGTTTGGAGAGCTCCTACGAGCAGTACTTC,CAWSGGLESSYEQYF
TRBJ2-4,NA,NA,TRBV5-8,18,TGTGCCAGCAGCTCAGGGGCCGGAGGGGGGCTAGCCAAAAACATTCAGTACTTC,CASSSGAGGGLAKNIQYF
TRBJ1-2,NA,NA,TRBV18,14,TGTGCCAGCTCACCCAACCAGGGACGGTATGGCTACACCTTC,CASSPNQGRYGYTF
TRBJ2-3,NA,TRBD2,TRBV30,13,TGTGCCTGGAGTGTACGGGAGGGAGATACGCAGTATTTT,CAWSVREGDTQYF
TRBJ1-3,NA,NA,TRBV30,13,TGTGCCTGGAGTCCCGGGGACGGAAACACCATATATTTT,CAWSPGDGNTIYF
TRBJ1-1,NA,NA,TRBV2,14,TGTGCCAGCAGTGAAGTGGCAGTGAACACTGAAGCTTTCTTT,CASSEVAVNTEAFF
TRBJ1-5,NA,NA,TRBV12-5,13,TGTGCTAGTGGTTTGAGGCAGAATCAGCCCCAGCATTTT,CASGLRQNQPQHF
TRBJ2-1,NA,NA,TRBV11-3,13,TGTGCCAGCAGCTTAGAGGTCTACAATGAGCAGTTCTTC,CASSLEVYNEQFF
TRBJ1-2,NA,NA,TRBV4-3,13,TGCGCCAGCAGCCAAGAACGGAACTATGGCTACACCTTC,CASSQERNYGYTF
TRBJ2-5,NA,NA,TRBV7-3,13,TGTGCCAGCAGCTTAACGGTCCAGGAGACCCAGTACTTC,CASSLTVQETQYF
TRBJ2-7,NA,NA,TRBV10-3,13,TGTGCCATCAGACAGGGTATGATCTACGAGCAGTACTTC,CAIRQGMIYEQYF
TRBJ2-1,NA,NA,TRBV7-9,14,TGTGCCAGCAGCTTAGCGGGGACTGGAGATGAGCAGTTCTTC,CASSLAGTGDEQFF
TRBJ1-1,few,NA,TRBV11-3,13,TGTGCCAGCAGCTTTTCCCCTCGGGCTGAAGCTTTCTTT,CASSFSPRAEAFF
TRBJ2-3,NA,NA,TRBV9,15,TGTGCCAGCAGCGTAGGTACGGGAACTACAGATACGCAGTATTTT,CASSVGTGTTDTQYF
TRBJ1-2,NA,NA,TRBV2,14,TGTGCCAGCAGTCGCGCGTCAGAGGACTATGGCTACACCTTC,CASSRASEDYGYTF
TRBJ1-5,NA,NA,TRBV2,15,TGTGCCAGCAGCCTCGCAGGACGGGGGAATCAGCCCCAGCATTTT,CASSLAGRGNQPQHF
TRBJ2-1,NA,NA,TRBV6-6,12,TGTGCCAGCAGTGGCGTAGTGAATGAGCAGTTCTTC,CASSGVVNEQFF
TRBJ2-5,NA,TRBD1,TRBV3-1/TRBV3-2,15,TGTGCCAGCAGCCACCCGGGAATACAGGGGGAGACCCAGTACTTC,CASSHPGIQGETQYF
TRBJ2-7,NA,NA,TRBV7-2,14,TGTGCCAGCAGCTTAGGGACGAGCGTGCGGGAGCAGTACTTC,CASSLGTSVREQYF
TRBJ1-1,NA,NA,TRBV27,14,TGTGCCAGCAGTTTACAGGGATTTATTGCTGAAGCTTTCTTT,CASSLQGFIAEAFF
TRBJ1-2,few,NA,TRBV19,15,TGTGCCAGTAGTATAGGCGGCGCGTCGAGCTATGGCTACACCTTC,CASSIGGASSYGYTF
TRBJ2-1,NA,NA,TRBV3-1/TRBV3-2,12,TGTGCCAGCAGCCCCTACAGGGATGAGCAGTTCTTC,CASSPYRDEQFF
TRBJ2-7,once,TRBD1,TRBV10-3,14,TGTGCCATCAGTGCCCCCGGGACAGTAAGCGAGCAGTACTTC,CAISAPGTVSEQYF
TRBJ1-6,few,NA,TRBV7-2,13,TGTGCCAGCAGCTTACAGGTGGATTCACCCCTCCACTTT,CASSLQVDSPLHF
TRBJ2-5,NA,NA,TRBV5-4,13,TGTGCCAGCAGCTCCGCGGGGGCCGAGACCCAGTACTTC,CASSSAGAETQYF
TRBJ2-2,NA,NA,TRBV27,12,TGTGCCAGCAGTTTCAACGGACAGAGGATTTTTTTT,CASSFNGQRIFF